These 20 T cell receptor beta chains were all obtained from the same sample, sequenced in a study of blood T cell repertoires in COVID-19. Repertoires were generated with immunoSEQ multiplex PCR, while TCRdb's copy carries only in-frame clones and drops some. This repertoire shows 210,000 or so clones, approximately 82% found once; its top ten account for under 3%. Sequencing was carried out using peripheral blood. The origin of the receptors is a man aged 50 to 59 with active or convalescent COVID-19.

This clone was seen just once. The chain recombines TRBV6-1 with TRBJ2-5; D ambiguous. The CDR3 has 11 amino acids. The germline V gene has CDR1 MNHNS and CDR2 SASEGT. Deletions cut 10 bases from V and 5 bases from J, with 11 bases between. CDR3 amino acids: CATSVSETQYF. The DNA of the CDR3 is TGTGCCACCTCCGTGTCGGAGACCCAGTACTTC.

This clone was found once. The chain is built from TRBV4-1 and TRBJ1-1; 7 nucleotides align to TRBD1. Trimming cost V 10 bases and J 1 base; bases outside gene matches: 6. CDR3 length: 13 residues. CDR1 is MGHRA and CDR2 is YSYEKL in the germline V gene. CDR3 sequence (DNA): TGCGCCACCCGGGACAGCTCGAACACTGAAGCTTTCTTT. Residues: CATRDSSNTEAFF.

The V call is TRBV10-3, the J call TRBJ2-3; a weak D match, TRBD2 (5 bases). Deletions cut 4 bases from V and 2 bases from J, with 10 bases between. Germline CDR1 is ENHRY and CDR2 is SYGVKD. The CDR3 contains 14 residues. The CDR3, as DNA: TGTGCCATCAGTGGAGGACTTCTCACAGATACGCAGTATTTT. Amino acid sequence: CAISGGLLTDTQYF.

The chain is built from TRBV7-2 and TRBJ2-7; 9 bases map to TRBD2. The V gene's germline CDR1 is SGHTA and CDR2 FQGNSA. The V and J ends lost 5 bases and 2 bases, in that order; junction bases with no gene match: 10. This CDR3 region has 16 residues. The CDR3 DNA sequence: TGTGCCAGCAGCCGTTATAGAGCTAGCGGGGCCTACGAGCAGTACTTC. Protein product: CASSRYRASGAYEQYF. Together with reference TRBV7-2 and TRBJ2-7, the CDR3 gives the full variable domain: GAGVSQSPSNKVTEKGKDVELRCDPISGHTALYWYRQSLGQGLEFLIYFQGNSAPDKSGLPSDRFSAERTGGSVSTLTIQRTQQEDSAVYLCASSRYRASGAYEQYFGPGTRLTVT.

The gene calls are TRBV19 and TRBJ1-3; D gene uncertain. The CDR3 is 14 residues long. Trimming removed 1 base at V and 4 bases at J, with 8 bases between. Germline V gives CDR1 LNHDA, CDR2 SQIVND (reference sequence). The CDR3 spells CASSIGQRGNTIYF. In DNA, the CDR3 is TGTGCCAGTAGTATAGGGCAGAGGGGAAACACCATATATTTT.

The V gene is TRBV29-1, the J gene TRBJ1-6, with a possible D match to TRBD1 (5 bases). This CDR3 contains 12 residues. Germline loops: CDR1 SQVTM, CDR2 ANQGSEA. Deletions cut 7 bases from V and 8 bases from J, with 12 bases between. CDR3 amino acids: CSAGTGDSPLHF. The CDR3 DNA sequence: TGCAGCGCCGGGACTGGGGATTCACCCCTCCACTTT.

CDR3 sequence: CASSAATYEQYF. In nucleotides, the CDR3 is TGTGCCAGCAGTGCAGCTACCTACGAGCAGTACTTC. The rearrangement uses TRBV2 and TRBJ2-7; D gene unclear. CDR1 is SNHLY and CDR2 is FYNNEI in the germline V gene. The CDR3 covers 12 residues. Deletions cut 4 bases from V and 2 bases from J, with 6 bases between.

The genes are TRBV28 and TRBJ1-2; a possible D gene is TRBD1 (6 bases). Germline-derived CDR1 and CDR2 are MDHEN and SYDVKM. The CDR3 is 13 amino acids. Trimming removed 6 bases at V and 8 bases at J, with 16 bases between. CDR3 sequence: CASSLPQGRGYTF. CDR3 nucleotides: TGTGCCAGCAGCCTCCCCCAGGGGAGAGGCTACACCTTC.

This chain connects TRBV9 to TRBJ1-1; a weak D match, TRBD1 (5 bases). Germline V gives CDR1 SGDLS, CDR2 YYNGEE. Trimming stripped 4 bases from V and 2 bases from J, with 18 bases between. The CDR3 totals 16 residues. CDR3 sequence (DNA): TGTGCCAGCAGCCCCCGAGGAGGGACCTTTAACACTGAAGCTTTCTTT. Protein product: CASSPRGGTFNTEAFF.

This clone came up a few times. The chain links TRBV6-6 to TRBJ1-3; D call uncertain. Germline V gene data show CDR1 as MNHNY and CDR2 as SVGAGI (reference sequence). V lost 8 bases to trimming and J lost 2 bases, with 16 bases between them. The length of the CDR3 is 15 residues. CDR3 protein: CASGVGRDPGNTIYF. CDR3 sequence (DNA): TGTGCCAGCGGCGTCGGGCGGGATCCTGGAAACACCATATATTTT.

The V gene is TRBV28, the J gene TRBJ1-1, with D perhaps matching TRBD1 (6 bases). Trimming removed 7 bases from V and 0 bases from J, with 12 bases in between. The CDR3 totals 14 residues. Germline CDR1 is MDHEN and CDR2 is SYDVKM. This CDR3 reads CASTYRDMNTEAFF. The CDR3 nucleotides are TGTGCCAGCACTTACAGGGACATGAACACTGAAGCTTTCTTT.

The V call is TRBV2, the J call TRBJ2-2; 8 bases fit TRBD1. V dropped 6 bases and J dropped 6; count of bases not matched to a gene: 6. The germline V gene encodes CDR1 SNHLY and CDR2 FYNNEI. This CDR3 is 14 amino acids long. Written as DNA, the CDR3 is TGTGCCAGCAGGGGCGAACAGGGGGCCGGGGAGCTGTTTTTT. Protein sequence: CASRGEQGAGELFF.

This chain joins TRBV11-3 and TRBJ2-3, with a tentative D call TRBD2 (6 bases). From germline, CDR1 is SGHNT and CDR2 YENEEA. Trimming shortened V by 5 bases and J by 1 base, and 13 bases separated the two germline ends. CDR3 length: 15 amino acids. For the CDR3, the DNA is TGTGCCAGCAGCGATCGTGGAGGGGGCACAGATACGCAGTATTTT. Its protein product is CASSDRGGGTDTQYF. Together with reference TRBV11-3 and TRBJ2-3, the CDR3 gives the full variable domain: EAGVVQSPRYKIIEKKQPVAFWCNPISGHNTLYWYLQNLGQGPELLIRYENEEAVDDSQLPKDRFSAERLKGVDSTLKIQPAELGDSAVYLCASSDRGGGTDTQYFGPGTRLTVL.

The chain combines TRBV5-6 with TRBJ2-7; D uncertain. Trimming stripped 1 base from V and 5 bases from J, with 13 bases between. Looked up from germline, CDR1 is SGHDT and CDR2 is YYEEEE. The CDR3 spans 14 residues. CDR3 in amino acids: CASSLPLSVDEQYF. The CDR3 DNA reads as TGTGCCAGCAGCTTGCCGCTGAGCGTGGACGAGCAGTACTTC.

This clone was observed a single time. The chain links TRBV3-1 (or the pseudogene TRBV3-2) to TRBJ2-3; maybe TRBD2 (6 bases). Trimming removed 4 bases at V and 1 base at J, with 15 bases between. Germline lookup yields CDR1 LGHDT and CDR2 YNNKEL (reference sequence). The CDR3 is 16 amino acids. The CDR3 spells CASSRYPGLGTDTQYF. CDR3 nucleotides: TGTGCCAGCAGCCGATACCCGGGACTCGGCACAGATACGCAGTATTTT.

V gene TRBV5-1 combines with J gene TRBJ1-5; D possibly corresponds to TRBD1 (5 bases). The CDR3 has 14 residues. In germline, CDR1 is SGHRS, CDR2 YFSETQ. V shed 3 bases and J shed 7 bases, with 14 bases lying between them. CDR3 DNA sequence: TGCGCCAGCAGCTGCAGGGAATTCGTACAGCCCCAGCATTTT. Protein: CASSCREFVQPQHF.

This clone was found a few times. The genes are TRBV7-3 and TRBJ2-2; 9 positions agree with TRBD2. J lost 0 bases, V lost 6 bases, and 2 bases had no gene match. Germline CDR1 is SGHTA and CDR2 is FQGTGA. This CDR3 comprises 15 residues. The chain's CDR3 is CASRGLAANTGELFF. The CDR3 nucleotides read TGTGCCAGCAGGGGACTAGCAGCGAACACCGGGGAGCTGTTTTTT.

This clone has just one count. CDR3 bases: TGTGCCAGCAGCTTCTGGGGACTGAAAAGGGCTGAAGCTTTCTTT. It translates to CASSFWGLKRAEAFF. This sequence joins TRBV5-4 and TRBJ1-1, with TRBD1 as a possible D gene (5 bases). Germline V gene data show CDR1 as SGHNT and CDR2 as YYREEE (reference sequence). V was trimmed by 2 bases and J by 6 bases, leaving 17 bases between them. The CDR3 totals 15 residues. The variable domain in full, completed from reference TRBV5-4 and TRBJ1-1, reads ETGVTQSPTHLIKTRGQQVTLRCSSQSGHNTVSWYQQALGQGPQFIFQYYREEENGRGNFPPRFSGLQFPNYSSELNVNALELDDSALYLCASSFWGLKRAEAFFGQGTRLTVV.

In this sample, this clone turned up a few times. CDR3 sequence reads: CASSALGYTF. CDR3 in DNA: TGTGCCAGCAGCGCCCTAGGCTACACCTTC. This chain links TRBV2 with TRBJ1-2; no definite D call. The V end lost 6 bases, the J end lost 8 bases, and 7 bases lay between the germline ends. This CDR3 spans 10 amino acids. The V gene's germline CDR1 is SNHLY and CDR2 FYNNEI.

This chain uses TRBV7-6 with TRBJ1-2; D is undetermined. V lost 6 bases and J 4 bases, leaving 12 bases between the germline ends. The CDR3 is 13 residues long. Per the germline V gene, CDR1 is SGHVS and CDR2 is FNYEAQ. Here the CDR3 reads CASSAAPVYGYTF. The CDR3 nucleotides read TGTGCCAGCAGTGCCGCTCCGGTCTATGGCTACACCTTC.